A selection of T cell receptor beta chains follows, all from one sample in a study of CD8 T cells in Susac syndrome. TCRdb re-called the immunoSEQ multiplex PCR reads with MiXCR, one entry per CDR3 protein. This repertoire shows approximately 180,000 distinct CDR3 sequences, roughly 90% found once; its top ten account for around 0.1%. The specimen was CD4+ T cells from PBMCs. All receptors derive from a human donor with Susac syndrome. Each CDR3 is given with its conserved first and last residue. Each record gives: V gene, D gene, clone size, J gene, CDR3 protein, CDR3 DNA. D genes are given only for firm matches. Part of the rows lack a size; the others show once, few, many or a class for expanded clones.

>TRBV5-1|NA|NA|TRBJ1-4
CASSLVGANEKLFF
TGCGCCAGCAGCTTGGTGGGCGCTAATGAAAAACTGTTTTTT
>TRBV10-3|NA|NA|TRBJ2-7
CAISEAEGLGTYIYEQYF
TGTGCCATCAGTGAGGCCGAGGGTTTGGGGACTTATATCTACGAGCAGTACTTC
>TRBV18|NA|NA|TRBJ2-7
CASSPLEDSSYEQYF
TGTGCCAGCTCACCACTTGAGGACAGCTCCTACGAGCAGTACTTC
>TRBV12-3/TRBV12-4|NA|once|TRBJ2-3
CASSLVADIDGDTQYF
TGTGCCAGCAGTTTAGTCGCTGACATCGATGGGGATACGCAGTATTTT
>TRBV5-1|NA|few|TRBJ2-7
CASSQAGTHQNEQYF
TGCGCCAGCAGCCAGGCCGGGACCCATCAAAACGAGCAGTACTTC
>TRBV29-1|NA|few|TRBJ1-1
CSVVRQGLEAFF
TGCAGCGTTGTCCGGCAGGGTCTTGAAGCTTTCTTT
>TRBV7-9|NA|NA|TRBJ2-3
CASSEGVPQYF
TGTGCCAGCAGTGAAGGGGTTCCGCAGTATTTT
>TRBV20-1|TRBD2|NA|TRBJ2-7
CSARGPSGGITWTYEQYF
TGCAGTGCTAGGGGTCCCAGCGGGGGGATAACCTGGACCTACGAGCAGTACTTC
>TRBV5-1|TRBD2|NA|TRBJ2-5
CASRRGAVETQYF
TGCGCCAGCAGGCGGGGGGCGGTGGAGACCCAGTACTTC
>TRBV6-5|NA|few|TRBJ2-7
CASSYVQGISYEQYF
TGTGCCAGCAGTTACGTACAGGGAATCTCCTACGAGCAGTACTTC
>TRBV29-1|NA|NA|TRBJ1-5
CSVKGGHSNQPQHF
TGCAGCGTAAAGGGGGGCCATAGCAATCAGCCCCAGCATTTT
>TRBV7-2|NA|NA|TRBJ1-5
CASSANVGDQPQHF
TGTGCCAGCAGCGCAAATGTGGGGGATCAGCCCCAGCATTTT
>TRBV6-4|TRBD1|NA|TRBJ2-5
CASSGEDRAKPQETQYF
TGTGCCAGCAGTGGGGAGGACAGGGCGAAACCCCAAGAGACCCAGTACTTC
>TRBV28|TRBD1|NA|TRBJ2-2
CASRGQGDTGELFF
TGTGCCAGCAGGGGACAGGGGGACACCGGGGAGCTGTTTTTT
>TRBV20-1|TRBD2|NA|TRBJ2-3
CSARHGAGTSGLLDTQYF
TGCAGTGCTAGGCACGGGGCCGGGACTAGCGGGTTATTAGATACGCAGTATTTT
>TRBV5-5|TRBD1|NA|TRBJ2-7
CASSVTGTAYEQYF
TGTGCCAGCAGCGTAACCGGGACAGCCTACGAGCAGTACTTC
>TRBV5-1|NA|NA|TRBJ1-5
CANPCASGNQPQHF
TGCGCCAACCCATGCGCCTCTGGGAATCAGCCCCAGCATTTT
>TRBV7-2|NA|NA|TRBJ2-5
CASSLMAGTLQETQYF
TGTGCCAGCAGCTTAATGGCCGGAACGCTTCAAGAGACCCAGTACTTC
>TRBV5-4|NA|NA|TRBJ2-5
CASSLRTRSGPEETQYF
TGTGCCAGCAGCTTACGGACTCGGAGCGGGCCCGAAGAGACCCAGTACTTC
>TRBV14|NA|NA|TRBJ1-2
CASSQGRVGYYGYTF
TGTGCCAGCAGCCAAGGAAGGGTAGGATACTATGGCTACACCTTC
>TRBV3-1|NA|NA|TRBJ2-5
CASSQLLQETQYF
TGTGCCAGCAGCCAACTACTTCAAGAGACCCAGTACTTC
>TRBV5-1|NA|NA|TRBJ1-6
CASSSREGYDSPLHF
TGCGCCAGCAGCTCCAGGGAAGGGTACGATTCACCCCTCCACTTT
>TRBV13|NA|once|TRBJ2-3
CASSPFTSSTDTQYF
TGTGCCAGCAGCCCCTTCACCTCTAGCACAGATACGCAGTATTTT
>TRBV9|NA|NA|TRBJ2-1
CASSVSTRGEQFF
TGTGCCAGCAGCGTATCCACGCGGGGCGAGCAGTTCTTC
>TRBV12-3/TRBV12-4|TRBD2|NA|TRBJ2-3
CASSFQREPTVTDTQYF
TGTGCCAGCAGTTTTCAGCGGGAGCCAACAGTGACAGATACGCAGTATTTT
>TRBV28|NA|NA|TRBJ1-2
CASSLEGGGFYGYTF
TGTGCCAGCAGTTTGGAGGGTGGGGGCTTTTATGGCTACACCTTC
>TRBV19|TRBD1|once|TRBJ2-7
CASSYSRQGASEQYF
TGTGCCAGTAGTTACTCGCGACAGGGGGCGAGTGAGCAGTACTTC
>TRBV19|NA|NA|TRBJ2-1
CASSIVGRAAYNEQFF
TGTGCCAGTAGTATAGTGGGCAGGGCGGCATACAATGAGCAGTTCTTC
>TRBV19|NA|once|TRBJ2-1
CASSIGQAINEQFF
TGTGCCAGTAGTATCGGGCAGGCGATCAATGAGCAGTTCTTC
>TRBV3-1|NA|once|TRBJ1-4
CASSHRRGLRNEKLFF
TGTGCCAGCAGCCACCGCAGGGGTTTACGTAATGAAAAACTGTTTTTT
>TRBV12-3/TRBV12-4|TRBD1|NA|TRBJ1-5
CASSKTGGRNQPQHF
TGTGCCAGCAGCAAGACAGGGGGACGCAATCAGCCCCAGCATTTT
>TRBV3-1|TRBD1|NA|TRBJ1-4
CASSHPGQNEKLFF
TGTGCCAGCAGCCACCCGGGACAGAATGAAAAACTGTTTTTT
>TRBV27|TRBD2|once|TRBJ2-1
CASSSGAGVSPGNEQFF
TGTGCCAGCAGTTCCGGAGCGGGAGTATCCCCGGGTAATGAGCAGTTCTTC
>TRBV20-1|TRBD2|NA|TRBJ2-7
CSARTSGRGGSYEQYF
TGCAGTGCTAGGACTAGCGGGAGAGGCGGCTCCTACGAGCAGTACTTC
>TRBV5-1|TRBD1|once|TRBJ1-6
CASSPQKDRSNSPLHF
TGCGCCAGCAGCCCGCAAAAGGACAGGAGCAATTCACCCCTCCACTTT
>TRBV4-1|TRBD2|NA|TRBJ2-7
CASSQGRGGFSQEQYF
TGCGCCAGCAGCCAAGGCCGGGGGGGGTTTAGTCAGGAGCAGTACTTC
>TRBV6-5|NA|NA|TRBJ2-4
CASNFRNIQYF
TGTGCCAGCAACTTCAGGAACATTCAGTACTTC
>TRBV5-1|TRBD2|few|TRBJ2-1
CASSALAGGNEQFF
TGCGCCAGCAGCGCCCTAGCGGGAGGGAATGAGCAGTTCTTC
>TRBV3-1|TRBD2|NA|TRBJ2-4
CASSQLTPGLAGVKGNIQYF
TGTGCCAGCAGCCAACTCACTCCGGGACTAGCGGGAGTTAAGGGAAACATTCAGTACTTC
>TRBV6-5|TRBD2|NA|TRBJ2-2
CASSYDISHGGRYTGELFF
TGTGCCAGCAGTTACGATATTTCCCACGGGGGGAGATACACCGGGGAGCTGTTTTTT
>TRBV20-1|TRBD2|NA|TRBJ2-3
CSARVAGGTTDTQYF
TGCAGTGCTAGAGTAGCGGGGGGGACCACAGATACGCAGTATTTT
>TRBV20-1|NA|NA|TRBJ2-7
CSASPGAPSYEQYF
TGCAGTGCTAGCCCCGGGGCTCCCTCCTACGAGCAGTACTTC
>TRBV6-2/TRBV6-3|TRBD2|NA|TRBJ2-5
CASSFVGGEQETQYF
TGTGCCAGCAGTTTTGTCGGGGGGGAGCAAGAGACCCAGTACTTC
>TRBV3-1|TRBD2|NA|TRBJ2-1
CASSQEGLAGNEQFF
TGTGCCAGCAGCCAAGAGGGACTAGCAGGGAATGAGCAGTTCTTC
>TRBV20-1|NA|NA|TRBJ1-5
CSAKDRSQHF
TGCAGTGCTAAGGACCGCTCCCAGCATTTT
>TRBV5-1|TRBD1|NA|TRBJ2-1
CASSSPGQIYNEQFF
TGCGCCAGCAGCTCCCCGGGACAGATCTACAATGAGCAGTTCTTC
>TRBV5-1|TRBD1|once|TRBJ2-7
CASSSPPGTGEEQYF
TGCGCCAGCAGCTCCCCCCCCGGGACAGGGGAAGAGCAGTACTTC
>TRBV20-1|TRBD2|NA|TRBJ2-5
CSAFSGVQETQYF
TGCAGTGCTTTTAGCGGGGTCCAAGAGACCCAGTACTTC
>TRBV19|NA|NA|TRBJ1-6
CASTPQQEHSPLHF
TGTGCCAGTACCCCCCAACAGGAACATTCACCCCTCCACTTT
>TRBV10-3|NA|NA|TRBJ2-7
CAIASNRDHEQYF
TGTGCCATCGCCTCGAACAGGGATCACGAGCAGTACTTC
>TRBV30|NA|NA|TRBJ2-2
CAWGLGAFAGELFF
TGTGCCTGGGGCCTGGGAGCTTTCGCCGGGGAGCTGTTTTTT
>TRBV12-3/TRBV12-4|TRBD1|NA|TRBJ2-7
CASSLGQGMPYEQYF
TGTGCCAGCAGTCTCGGACAGGGTATGCCCTACGAGCAGTACTTC